This T cell receptor (beta chain) was recorded in a study of shared clonotypes between healthy human individuals (dated by TCRdb to between 2020 and 2021). In terms of the full investigation: A couple of women and a few men aged 18 to 49 years were included in the cohort. For each donor, three plates each were used for CD4 naive and CD4 memory, two plates were used for CD8 naive, and one plate was used for CD8 memory. To increase sequencing depth and limit assay-specific biases, different laboratories used diverse techniques to prepare libraries and sequence TCR repertoires. Per donor, leukapheresis produced somewhere between about 0.94 and 8.9 billion PBMCs. The study deeply sequenced blood TCR repertoires of about five healthy adults to estimate repertoire size and the extent of clonotype sharing between individuals.

TCR CDR3 regions were amplified from genomic DNA by multiplex PCR using the deep immunoSEQ assay. Extracted genomic DNA from each cell subset was spread evenly across all wells of several immunoSEQ 96-well plates, with each plate serving as a replicate. For sorted subsets, each replicate PCR was loaded with roughly 200 ng genomic DNA, equivalent to approximately 27,000 T cell genomes. Purified libraries were quantified with a Qubit 3.0 fluorometer, sized on a Bioanalyzer 2100, and re-quantified with the KAPA Library Quantification kit. Every immunoSEQ 96-well plate was sequenced on a separate single-read 150-cycle Illumina NextSeq 550 flow cell. The authors processed their data as follows. The immunoSEQ output contained only junctional sequences without quality scores, so filtering could not match that applied to full-length reads. To assign V/J genes and CDR3, sequences were annotated against IMGT germline references using PyIR, a Python wrapper for IgBLAST v1.9. Any read was removed if the V/J assignment was weak (E-value above 1e-6), the CDR3 was missing, or the read contained stop codons, out-of-frame junctions, or ambiguous translated residues. V3J clonotypes were defined by identical inferred V gene, J gene, and CDR3 amino acid sequence. Percentage overlap between repertoires was calculated by dividing the number of shared unique clonotypes by the size of the smaller repertoire. Three approaches were used to assess repertoire richness: RTK rarefaction, the Chao1 estimator, and Recon v2.1 estimates of unobserved clonotypes. For all TCRbeta clonotypes obtained by the gDNA method from several donors, generation probabilities were computed with OLGA. TCRdb's version of the immuneACCESS table is confined to in-frame rearrangements and falls short of the full clone set. An unresolved V gene accounts for under half of the shortfall where checked; the remainder is of unknown origin. From that table come the V and J calls and clone size; the DNA was used to work out D and trimming. This sample gives 1.4 million to 1.5 million clones in total; 96% of them show up just once. About 1.2% of the sample belongs to the ten largest clones.

Regarding this clone: Its specific antigen is unknown. The record has no base qualities; no much larger clone is one base away.

The donors were healthy, HIV-negative adults who had no recently reported acute infections or vaccinations. Every donor was a Caucasian adult residing in Nashville, Tennessee, USA. CD4+ T cells were enriched by magnetic negative selection; naive cells were then positively selected on CD45RA, and the negative fraction formed the memory subset. Blood was obtained by leukapheresis, after which PBMCs were separated by Ficoll-Histopaque density gradient centrifugation and cryopreserved in liquid nitrogen vapor phase. Purity and quantity of every magnetically sorted T cell population were checked by analytical flow cytometry. Genomic DNA was isolated from every sorted fraction and measured by UV absorbance on a Nanodrop 2000c. Study-wide conclusions, independent of this receptor: Because the study included a small number of donors, the genetic and exposure-history diversity represented was limited. Sharing across a handful of donors was observed for about 5% of naive CD4, over 3% of naive CD8, 2.3% of memory CD4, and roughly 0.4% of memory CD8 clonotypes. Pairwise subsampling indicated that sequencing depth was expected to affect the degree of clonotype sharing among donors. Incomplete sequencing was indicated by rarefaction of sorted-subset datasets, despite the large sequencing depth. Compared with non-shared clonotypes, the clonotypes found in all four sorted-subset donors had higher generation probabilities. Sampling was limited to blood, and TCR repertoires in tissue likely differ from TCR repertoires in blood. Larger estimated clonotype richness was generally found for naive subsets than for memory subsets.

At the junction V is shortened by 1 base and J by 5 bases; bases outside the gene matches: 5. There are 15 amino acids in the CDR3, from cysteine to phenylalanine inclusive. Only the CDR3 DNA is retained, 45 bases long and in frame from the first base. The germline V gene provides CDR1 SGHRS and CDR2 YFSETQ. Sequences were obtained from naive CD4+ T cells sorted from blood. In the paper's terms, the cell subset or site label means: CD45RA+ positively selected. The receptor chain draws on TRBV5-1 and TRBJ2-4; TRBD1 fits 8 bases in the junction. This TCR was recovered from a man aged 25 to 45 in good health. DNA sequence: TGCGCCAGCAGCTTGAGGGAGGACAGGGAAAACATTCAGTACTTC. This translates into CASSLREDRENIQYF.